The 15 T cell receptor beta chains given below trace back to one sample, sequenced in a study of PD-L1 blockade in urothelial cancer. Sequencing used immunoSEQ multiplex PCR; TCRdb keeps in-frame clones, though not all of them. The data contain 50,000 to 75,000 clones, 75% to 90% of them singletons. Regarding time point: pretreatment peripheral blood. Sequenced here: PBMCs, sampled around atezolizumab (anti-PD-L1) treatment. These receptors all stem from a man between 65 and 85 years old with urothelial cancer.

A few counts support this clone. The rearrangement links TRBV9 to TRBJ2-1; possible D gene TRBD2, 6 bases. The CDR3 runs to 13 residues. V gave up 0 bases and J gave up 8 bases, with 9 bases separating them. Looked up from germline, CDR1 is SGDLS and CDR2 is YYNGEE. CDR3 protein: CASSVVGGHEQFF. In nucleotides, the CDR3 is TGTGCCAGCAGCGTAGTCGGGGGACATGAGCAGTTCTTC.

With respect to this clone: One end of the junction fails to match germline, which may point to a read error. This chain joins TRBV7-7 and TRBJ2-3; D ambiguous. The CDR3 totals 13 residues. Germline V gives CDR1 SSHAT, CDR2 FNYEAQ (reference sequence). The CDR3 DNA is TGTGCTAGCAGTTTGAGTAAGACAGATACGCAGTATTTT. Its protein product is CASSLSKTDTQYF.

V and J are TRBV7-9 and TRBJ2-7, with 7 bases identical to TRBD1. CDR3 length: 12 amino acids. Per the germline V gene, CDR1 is SEHNR and CDR2 is FQNEAQ (reference sequence). J lost 8 bases, V lost 5 bases, and 6 bases had no gene match. CDR3 region: CASSPDRVKQYF. DNA of the CDR3: TGTGCCAGCAGCCCAGACAGGGTTAAGCAGTACTTC. Using reference TRBV7-9 and TRBJ2-7 for the parts outside the CDR3, the full variable domain is DTGVSQNPRHKITKRGQNVTFRCDPISEHNRLYWYRQTLGQGPEFLTYFQNEAQLEKSRLLSDRFSAERPKGSFSTLEIQRTEQGDSAMYLCASSPDRVKQYFGPGTRLTVT.

The chain recombines TRBV9 with TRBJ1-1, with 9 bases lining up with TRBD1. Trimming removed 3 bases from V and 11 bases from J; junction bases left unmatched: 5. Germline values: CDR1 SGDLS, CDR2 YYNGEE. The CDR3 spans 12 residues. CDR3 DNA: TGTGCCAGCAGCGCGGGGACAGGGTGGGCTTTCTTT. Its translation is CASSAGTGWAFF.

The rearrangement links TRBV6-6 to TRBJ1-1, with TRBD1 identical over 7 bases. This CDR3 region has 14 residues. The V segment lost 4 bases and the J segment 0 bases; nucleotides outside the gene matches: 2. Per germline, CDR1 MNHNY and CDR2 SVGAGI (reference sequence). The CDR3 sequence is CASSWDSMNTEAFF. DNA for the CDR3: TGTGCCAGCAGTTGGGACAGCATGAACACTGAAGCTTTCTTT.

Concerning this clone: One end of the junction varies from germline; a read error may be responsible. DNA of the CDR3: TGTGCCAACAGTTTCACTAGCGGGAGGTACAATGAGCAGTTCTTC. Translated, it gives CANSFTSGRYNEQFF. The genes are TRBV6-5 and TRBJ2-1; 12 positions match TRBD2. CDR3 length: 15 amino acids. Germline V gives CDR1 MNHEY, CDR2 SVGAGI.

The chain uses TRBV27 and TRBJ2-5, with 7 nucleotides matching TRBD1. J lost 5 bases, V lost 6 bases, and 6 bases had no gene match. Germline V gives CDR1 MNHEY, CDR2 SMNVEV (reference sequence). This CDR3 spans 13 amino acids. The CDR3 DNA sequence: TGTGCCAGCAGCTTACAGGGGTTGGAGACCCAGTACTTC. This gives the protein CASSLQGLETQYF.

The chain is built from TRBV5-4 and TRBJ1-1; D gene uncertain. This CDR3 is 14 amino acids long. Germline values: CDR1 SGHNT, CDR2 YYREEE (reference sequence). The germline V and J ends were trimmed by 0 bases and 3 bases, with 9 bases remaining between them. The DNA for the CDR3 is TGTGCCAGCAGCTTGGTACCCGCGGACACTGAAGCTTTCTTT. This gives the protein CASSLVPADTEAFF.

The chain combines TRBV15 with TRBJ2-7; 8 nucleotides match TRBD1. The CDR3 has 13 amino acids. CDR1 and CDR2 from the germline V gene are LNHNV and YYDKDF (reference sequence). V lost 8 bases and J lost 6; bases outside the gene matches: 9. The CDR3 coding sequence is TGTGCCACCTCCGGGACAGGCCTCTCCGAGCAGTACTTC. Translating gives CATSGTGLSEQYF.

This clone was detected many times. The rearrangement uses TRBV5-1 and TRBJ2-7, with TRBD1 matching over 8 bases. The CDR3 totals 15 residues. V was clipped by 4 bases and J by 6 bases; unmatched bases: 12. CDR1 and CDR2 from the germline V gene are SGHRS and YFSETQ. This CDR3 is CASSRAGGQGPEQYF. The CDR3 region has the DNA TGCGCCAGCAGCCGTGCAGGGGGCCAGGGACCCGAGCAGTACTTC.

This chain connects TRBV11-2 to TRBJ1-2; D is uncertain. Germline CDR1 reads SGHAT; CDR2 reads FQNNGV. The CDR3 is made up of 13 amino acids. V was clipped by 0 bases and J by 4 bases, with 6 bases between them. This chain's CDR3 is CASSLEQRYGYTF. The CDR3 nucleotides read TGTGCCAGCAGCTTAGAACAACGCTATGGCTACACCTTC.

The gene calls are TRBV5-4 and TRBJ1-3; TRBD1 matches at 9 bases. The CDR3 contains 17 residues. Germline loops: CDR1 SGHNT, CDR2 YYREEE (reference sequence). The V segment lost 4 bases and the J segment 2 bases; nucleotides outside the gene matches: 10. The CDR3 sequence: CASSTGQGSGTGNTIYF. The CDR3 DNA reads TGTGCCAGCAGCACGGGACAGGGCTCAGGAACTGGAAACACCATATATTTT.

The J gene is TRBJ1-4, the V gene TRBV27; perhaps TRBD1 as D (6 bases). Germline V lookup: CDR1 MNHEY, CDR2 SMNVEV (reference sequence). V lost 6 bases to trimming and J lost 2 bases, with 16 bases between them. The CDR3 contains 16 residues. The CDR3 DNA sequence: TGTGCCAGCAGGTCCCTTTCGGGGGGCACTAATGAAAAACTGTTTTTT. It is translated as CASRSLSGGTNEKLFF.

The chain uses TRBV19 and TRBJ1-1; the match to TRBD1 covers 8 bases. This CDR3 region has 13 residues. V was clipped by 6 bases and J by 7 bases; unmatched bases: 7. Germline V CDR1 and CDR2: LNHDA, SQIVND (reference sequence). The CDR3 is CASRAGGAGEAFF. CDR3 nucleotides: TGTGCCAGTAGGGCAGGGGGCGCGGGTGAAGCTTTCTTT.

The sample holds a few counts of this clone. This chain joins TRBV18 and TRBJ2-3, with 7 bases matching TRBD1. The germline V gene has CDR1 KGHSH and CDR2 LQKENI. The CDR3 is made up of 16 amino acids. V shed 3 bases, J shed 2 bases, and the junction held 8 bases outside the gene matches. CDR3 protein: CASSPYLGQDTDTQYF. The CDR3 DNA is TGTGCCAGCTCACCGTACCTCGGACAGGACACAGATACGCAGTATTTT.